The 7 T cell receptor beta chains given below trace back to one sample, sequenced in a study of T-cell reconstitution after alpha-beta-depleted transplantation in children. Using unique molecular identifiers, the investigators prepared the TCRbeta library. Each CDR3 protein is one row after TCRdb ran MiXCR on the PCR reads. The data show approximately 520,000 distinct CDR3 sequences, about 31% seen once. The sequencing here drew on PBMCs from the stem cell graft donor, taken from the stem cell graft. These receptors were obtained from a human donor who donated a stem cell graft to a child with aplastic anemia.

The rearrangement uses TRBV5-1 and TRBJ2-1, with D possibly being TRBD1 (5 bases). Trimming stripped 9 bases from V and 0 bases from J, with 13 bases between. This CDR3 comprises 14 residues. The germline gives CDR1 SGHRS, CDR2 YFSETQ. The CDR3 DNA sequence: TGCGCCACCAGGGCGAGGAGCTCCTACAATGAGCAGTTCTTC. Its translation is CATRARSSYNEQFF.

The V call is TRBV20-1, the J call TRBJ2-7; 11 bases agree with TRBD1. CDR3 length equals 15 residues. V shed 4 bases, J shed 0 bases, and the junction held 5 bases outside the gene matches. CDR1 is DFQATT and CDR2 is SNEGSKA in the germline V gene (reference sequence). For the CDR3, the DNA is TGCAGTGCTAATGGACAGGGGGCAAACTCCTACGAGCAGTACTTC. It translates to CSANGQGANSYEQYF.

This clonotype was seen once. The V call is TRBV7-1, the J call TRBJ2-3; perhaps TRBD2 as D (5 bases). TRBV7-1 is filed as an ORF, its function uncertain. The CDR3 covers 14 residues. Trimming pared 3 bases from V and 4 bases from J, leaving 11 bases between. In DNA, the CDR3 is TGTGCCAGCAGCTCCTCCCCGCGGGCAGATACGCAGTATTTT. Its translation is CASSSSPRADTQYF.

This chain uses TRBV30 with TRBJ1-5; TRBD1 matches 7 bases. Germline V gene data show CDR1 as GTSNPN and CDR2 as SVGIG (reference sequence). The CDR3 sequence is 16 residues long. Trimming took 1 base from V and 2 from J; bases not matched to a gene: 8. The CDR3 DNA sequence: TGTGCCTGGAGTGATGGTGACAGGGTGGGCAATCAGCCCCAGCATTTT. Its protein is CAWSDGDRVGNQPQHF.

The J gene is TRBJ2-3, the V gene TRBV9, with 12 positions matching TRBD1. The germline gives CDR1 SGDLS, CDR2 YYNGEE. V was clipped by 3 bases and J by 6 bases; unmatched bases: 11. This CDR3 is 17 amino acids long. The CDR3 nucleotides read TGTGCCAGCAGCGGGGGACAGGGGGCAGATTATGCGGATACGCAGTATTTT. Translation: CASSGGQGADYADTQYF.

Only a few counts were recorded for this clonotype. V is TRBV20-1 and J is TRBJ1-1; tentative D call: TRBD1 (6 bases). Germline loops: CDR1 DFQATT, CDR2 SNEGSKA (reference sequence). The length of the CDR3 is 14 residues. The V gene lost 6 bases and the J gene lost 1 base, with 15 bases spanning the gap. The CDR3 DNA sequence: TGCAGTGCCGACCCCCGGGGGCCGAACACTGAAGCTTTCTTT. As protein: CSADPRGPNTEAFF.

This sequence joins TRBV20-1 and TRBJ2-1; perhaps TRBD2 as D (5 bases). V was shortened by 1 base and J by 0 bases, with 10 bases between the two germline ends. The CDR3 length is 15 residues. Germline V gives CDR1 DFQATT, CDR2 SNEGSKA (reference sequence). Written as DNA, the CDR3 is TGCAGTGCTAGAGTAGTAGGGAGCTCCTACAATGAGCAGTTCTTC. As protein: CSARVVGSSYNEQFF.